The next 8 T cell receptor beta chains were all read from a single sample in a study of blood T cells in healthy people across ages. The use of a sample-barcoded 5' primer and a J-beta primer mix characterized a second PCR of about 6 to 11 cycles. TCRdb passed the 5' RACE reads through MiXCR, listing each CDR3 protein once. The sample gives some 730,000 distinct CDR3 sequences, 22% of which show up once; 22% is in the top ten. The sample consisted of blood. Receptors originate from a man aged 65 to 79 in good health.

This clonotype was counted only a few times. The chain recombines TRBV14 with TRBJ2-2, with D hard to call. This CDR3 is 14 amino acids long. The ends were cut back, 2 bases at V and 3 bases at J, with 7 bases in the middle. Germline CDR1 reads SGHDN; CDR2 reads FVKESK. The CDR3 bases are TGTGCCAGCAGCCAAACCCGGGACACCGGGGAGCTGTTTTTT. Translating it yields CASSQTRDTGELFF.

This clonotype was seen more than once but under ten times. The chain combines TRBV24-1 with TRBJ2-1, with a possible D match to TRBD2 (5 bases). V lost 4 bases and J lost 6, with 18 bases in between. The CDR3 has 16 residues. Germline V gene lookup returns CDR1 KGHDR and CDR2 SFDVKD. The CDR3 region is CATSDQTRVFSNEQFF. The CDR3 nucleotides read TGTGCCACCAGTGACCAAACTAGAGTATTTAGCAATGAGCAGTTCTTC.

This chain joins TRBV29-1 and TRBJ1-2; D possibly corresponds to TRBD1 (5 bases). Germline-derived CDR1 and CDR2 are SQVTM and ANQGSEA. The V gene lost 6 bases and the J gene lost 2 bases, with 16 bases spanning the gap. This CDR3 region has 14 residues. Here the CDR3 DNA reads TGCAGCGTGGGCCGGGATGGACAAAACTATGGCTACACCTTC. It specifies CSVGRDGQNYGYTF.

This clonotype has just a few counts. The chain links TRBV7-2 to TRBJ2-5; D perhaps matches TRBD1 (6 bases). The CDR3 is 14 amino acids. The germline CDR1 and CDR2 sequences are SGHTA and FQGNSA. V was trimmed by 2 bases and J by 2 bases, leaving 9 bases between them. In DNA, the CDR3 is TGTGCCAGCAGCTTACTCGGACAGCAAGAGACCCAGTACTTC. It specifies CASSLLGQQETQYF.

This clonotype occurred a few times. The chain couples TRBV6-5 to TRBJ1-1; TRBD1 matches at 8 bases. The CDR3 is made up of 15 amino acids. With 8 bases clipped from V and 5 bases from J, the junction kept 13 bases outside the gene matches. The germline CDR1 and CDR2 sequences are MNHEY and SVGAGI. CDR3 in amino acids: CASHRGGRVGTEAFF. The CDR3 nucleotides read TGTGCCAGCCACAGGGGGGGGCGGGTTGGTACTGAAGCTTTCTTT.

In its sample, this clonotype was seen a few times. The chain combines TRBV20-1 with TRBJ2-3, with D tentatively TRBD2 (6 bases). The CDR3 totals 13 residues. Germline V gene sequence: CDR1 DFQATT, CDR2 SNEGSKA (reference sequence). Between the trimmed V and J ends, which lost 1 base and 8 bases, there was a span of 13 bases. The CDR3 DNA reads as TGCAGTGCTAGAGTTAGCGGACCTCTTACGCAGTATTTT. Amino acids: CSARVSGPLTQYF.

In regard to this clonotype: One junction end does not reproduce the germline sequence, and a read error may be involved. The chain employs TRBV20-1 and TRBJ1-1; 8 bases match TRBD1. Germline CDR1 and CDR2: DFQATT and SNEGSKA (reference sequence). This CDR3 region has 13 residues. The CDR3 DNA reads TGCAGTGCTTTTCAGGGGGCAGACACTGAAGCTTTTTTT. It is translated as CSAFQGADTEAFF.

The J gene is TRBJ2-3, the V gene TRBV29-1; possibly TRBD2 for D (6 bases). CDR1 SQVTM and CDR2 ANQGSEA come from the germline V gene. The CDR3 is 14 residues long. V was cut by 7 bases and J by 4 bases, with 18 bases left in between. CDR3 sequence: CSAGVQGRADTQYF. CDR3 bases: TGCAGCGCGGGGGTCCAGGGTCGGGCAGATACGCAGTATTTT.